Sequencing of this T cell receptor (beta chain) was carried out in a study of blood T cell repertoires in COVID-19. For the study at large: COVID-19 samples collected from the United States, Italy and Spain covered acute and convalescent phases. In each case, the material was cDNA or gDNA derived from T cells, B-cell-depleted T cells, or PBMCs.

Germline CDR1 reads LNHDA; CDR2 reads SQIVND (reference sequence). Trimming stripped 7 bases from V and 2 bases from J, with 12 bases between. This CDR3 comprises 14 residues. In the study's own analysis: Researchers report that nucleated cell counts were estimated from reference gene primer amplification. The method was immunoSEQ multiplex PCR; TCRdb's version includes in-frame clones alone and lacks a portion of them. That table is the source of V, J and clone size, and D and trimming were worked out from the DNA. The sample lists about 210,000 clones; 85% to 90% were seen once. In its sample, this clone was seen once. Other DNA sequences in this sample translate to the same CDR3.

Sequenced sample: peripheral blood. This sequence joins TRBV19 and TRBJ1-5, with D perhaps TRBD1 (6 bases). The clonotype was recovered from a man between 18 and 29 years old with active or convalescent COVID-19. DNA of the CDR3: TGTGCCAGTAATGCAGGGGTTGGCAATCAGCCCCAGCATTTT. Its translation is CASNAGVGNQPQHF.